This T cell receptor (beta chain) was found in a study of CD4+ T cells in melanoma. Notes on the study in general: CD8+ T cell, macrophage and B cell function reportedly correlated with neoantigen-specific CD4+ T cells. Diverse differentiation states were reported for melanoma neoantigen-specific CD4+ T cells.

The CDR3 is 14 amino acids. Trimming cost V 4 bases and J 0 bases, with 10 bases left between them. Germline CDR1 SGHRS, CDR2 YFSETQ. With respect to this clone: Its antigen remains unknown.

Sequencing used immunoSEQ multiplex PCR; TCRdb keeps in-frame clones, though not all of them. This sample has 110,000 to 150,000 clones; 80% to 95% occur once, and the top ten carry roughly 1.4%. This receptor was taken from a human donor with melanoma. The rearrangement joins TRBV5-1 to TRBJ2-5; D unclear. The CDR3 DNA reads as TGCGCCAGCAGCCCGCAGGCCTACCAAGAGACCCAGTACTTC. It encodes CASSPQAYQETQYF. The full variable domain, in which reference TRBV5-1 and TRBJ2-5 provide the parts outside the CDR3, is KAGVTQTPRYLIKTRGQQVTLSCSPISGHRSVSWYQQTPGQGLQFLFEYFSETQRNKGNFPGRFSGRQFSNSRSEMNVSTLELGDSALYLCASSPQAYQETQYFGPGTRLLVL.